This T cell receptor (beta chain) emerged from a study of T cell changes during pregnancy in multiple sclerosis. CDR1 is LNHDA, CDR2 SQIVND, per germline (reference sequence). The CDR3 is 12 amino acids. Trimming cost V 4 bases and J 4 bases, with 5 bases left between them. Assay used: immunoSEQ multiplex PCR; TCRdb lists only in-frame clones, some missing. Counted here are approximately 62,000 clones, 93% occurring once; the ten biggest clones make up around 4%. Sequencing was performed on CD8+ T cells from peripheral blood mononuclear cells, taken in the second trimester of pregnancy. V is TRBV19 and J is TRBJ2-1; no clear D. This TCR was sampled from a female donor with multiple sclerosis, enrolled in a pregnancy study. CDR3 loop: CASSTNYNEQFF. DNA of the CDR3: TGTGCCAGTAGTACCAATTACAATGAGCAGTTCTTC. Supplemented by reference TRBV19 and TRBJ2-1, the full variable domain reads DGGITQSPKYLFRKEGQNVTLSCEQNLNHDAMYWYRQDPGQGLRLIYYSQIVNDFQKGDIAEGYSVSREKKESFPLTVTSAQKNPTAFYLCASSTNYNEQFFGPGTRLTVL.